This entry concerns a single T cell receptor beta chain. These data are taken from a study of blood T cell repertoires in COVID-19. In the study overall: Samples of COVID-19 (acute and convalescent) were obtained from the United States, Italy and Spain. PBMCs, B-cell-depleted T cells, or T cells provided the cDNA or gDNA that made up the material.

The CDR3 length is 14 residues. V dropped 5 bases and J dropped 1 base, with 12 bases sitting between them. In germline, CDR1 is SGHTA, CDR2 FQGNSA. The authors' processing: For nucleated cells, counts were estimated from reference gene primer amplification. The assay was immunoSEQ multiplex PCR, and TCRdb's table has in-frame clones only and misses some. D and trimming come from the DNA, and the V and J calls and clone size come from that table. The sample includes approximately 220,000 clones, 83% of them seen just once. The rearrangement links TRBV7-2 to TRBJ2-7; maybe TRBD1 (6 bases). This TCR came from a woman between 45 and 65 years old with acute or convalescent COVID-19. Material: peripheral blood. The CDR3 protein is CASSPLGASYEQYF. DNA of the CDR3: TGTGCCAGCAGCCCACTGGGGGCTTCCTACGAGCAGTACTTC. The variable domain in full, with the rest retrieved from reference TRBV7-2 and TRBJ2-7, is GAGVSQSPSNKVTEKGKDVELRCDPISGHTALYWYRQSLGQGLEFLIYFQGNSAPDKSGLPSDRFSAERTGGSVSTLTIQRTQQEDSAVYLCASSPLGASYEQYFGPGTRLTVT.